The 18 T cell receptor beta chains in this list originate from one sample, sequenced in a study of tumor-infiltrating lymphocytes in oesophageal squamous cell carcinoma. TCRdb recomputed calls from the PCR reads with MiXCR, one row per CDR3 protein. The sample yields approximately 10,000 distinct CDR3 sequences, roughly 60% seen once. The sample comprised esophageal tumor tissue. The receptors were sampled from a female donor with esophageal squamous cell carcinoma.

This sequence joins TRBV25-1 and TRBJ1-3, with unresolved D. The V end lost 2 bases, the J end lost 2 bases, and 7 bases lay between the germline ends. CDR3 length: 14 amino acids. CDR1 and CDR2 (germline): MGHDK, SYGVNS. CDR3 DNA: TGTGCCAGCAGTGAAGAGAGAACTGGAAACACCATATATTTT. Translation: CASSEERTGNTIYF.

The chain recombines TRBV7-2 with TRBJ2-1; D may be TRBD1 (5 bases). The DNA end is a closer match to TRBJ2-5, so the J assignment may be wrong. The length of the CDR3 is 15 residues. The germline V gene has CDR1 SGHTA and CDR2 FQGNSA. Here the CDR3 reads CASSLTGSRAETQYF. In nucleotides, the CDR3 is TGTGCCAGCAGCTTAACAGGCTCTCGTGCAGAGACCCAGTACTTC.

By proportion, this clonotype is medium-sized. The V and J genes are TRBV11-2 and TRBJ1-6, with no clear D. Trimming pared 3 bases from V and 7 bases from J, leaving 10 bases between. The CDR3 totals 14 residues. The V gene's germline CDR1 is SGHAT and CDR2 FQNNGV. The CDR3 spells CASSFAIWNSPLHF. CDR3 DNA: TGTGCCAGCAGCTTCGCTATTTGGAATTCACCCCTCCACTTT.

The chain links TRBV7-9 to TRBJ1-4; the match to TRBD1 covers 9 bases. CDR3 length: 15 residues. With 5 bases clipped from V and 7 bases from J, the junction kept 8 bases outside the gene matches. Per the germline V gene, CDR1 is SEHNR and CDR2 is FQNEAQ (reference sequence). The CDR3 nucleotides read TGTGCCAGCAGCACAGGGACAGGGTGGGGTGAAAAACTGTTTTTT. This codes for CASSTGTGWGEKLFF.

V is TRBV24-1 and J is TRBJ2-5, with 7 bases identical to TRBD2. The germline gives CDR1 KGHDR, CDR2 SFDVKD. With 10 bases clipped from V and 5 bases from J, the junction kept 9 bases outside the gene matches. This CDR3 is 13 amino acids long. The CDR3 coding sequence is TGTGCCACGTCGACTAGCCCTTCGGAGACCCAGTACTTC. Translation gives CATSTSPSETQYF.

This clonotype has only one observation. Relative to the germline gene, one junction end is altered; a read error may explain this. The chain combines TRBV10-1 with TRBJ2-4; D is perhaps TRBD1 (5 bases). The CDR3 covers 14 residues. Germline lookup yields CDR1 WNHNN and CDR2 SYGVQD (reference sequence). Here the CDR3 reads CASSGAQGEHEQYF. In DNA, the CDR3 is TGCGCCAGCAGTGGGGCCCAGGGTGAACATGAGCAGTACTTT.

This chain joins TRBV6-1 and TRBJ2-5; D is possibly TRBD1 or TRBD2 (5 bases each). This CDR3 spans 13 amino acids. Trimming pared 1 base from V and 11 bases from J, leaving 14 bases between. CDR1 is MNHNS and CDR2 is SASEGT in the germline V gene. The CDR3: CASSEVGGREQYF. For the CDR3, the DNA is TGTGCCAGCAGTGAAGTGGGTGGCAGGGAGCAGTACTTC.

The chain recombines TRBV12-3 or TRBV12-4 with TRBJ1-2; no clear D. V shed 3 bases and J shed 6 bases, with 11 bases lying between them. The CDR3 runs to 13 residues. The CDR3 protein is CASSFRWMDGYTF. CDR3 DNA: TGTGCCAGCAGTTTTCGATGGATGGATGGCTACACCTTC.

V gene TRBV7-3 combines with J gene TRBJ2-3, with a possible D match to TRBD2 (6 bases). The CDR3 is 15 residues long. Germline CDR1 reads SGHTA; CDR2 reads FQGTGA. V lost 4 bases, J lost 6 bases, and 17 bases lay in between. The CDR3 reads CASSSHSSAGDTQYF. The CDR3 coding sequence is TGTGCCAGCAGCTCCCATTCCAGCGCGGGGGATACGCAGTATTTT.

The gene calls are TRBV7-2 and TRBJ2-1; TRBD2 might be the D (7 bases). The CDR3 totals 14 residues. Germline assignment: CDR1 SGHTA and CDR2 FQGNSA. V was trimmed by 4 bases and J by 7 bases, leaving 14 bases between them. The CDR3 nucleotides are TGTGCCAGCAGCTCATCGGGGAGGGGGAATGAGCAGTTCTTC. This sequence encodes CASSSSGRGNEQFF.

This rearrangement joins TRBV7-9 to TRBJ2-5; weak D call: TRBD2 (6 bases). Germline CDR1 is SEHNR and CDR2 is FQNEAQ (reference sequence). V lost 5 bases, J lost 4 bases, and 17 bases lay in between. The CDR3 spans 15 residues. CDR3 DNA: TGTGCCAGCAGCCCCCGGGAGACAGATGGAGAGACCCAGTACTTC. Its translation: CASSPRETDGETQYF.

This chain links TRBV7-9 with TRBJ2-4, with 7 bases identical to TRBD2. Matching the DNA end better, TRBJ2-1 makes the J call doubtful. CDR3 length: 15 residues. Germline V gene sequence: CDR1 SEHNR, CDR2 FQNEAQ (reference sequence). This CDR3 reads CASSFRRGSQETQFF. CDR3 in DNA: TGTGCCAGCAGCTTTCGGCGGGGGAGTCAAGAGACCCAGTTCTTC.

The CDR3 DNA reads as TGTGCCAGCAGCTTAGATCCGGCGGCCAATGAGCAGTTCTTC. It specifies CASSLDPAANEQFF. This sequence joins TRBV7-2 and TRBJ2-5; D is unclear. The J call may be faulty, since TRBJ2-1 better matches the DNA end. Per the germline V gene, CDR1 is SGHTA and CDR2 is FQGNSA. The CDR3 length is 14 residues.

This chain connects TRBV2 to TRBJ2-5; no reliable D call. Per germline, CDR1 SNHLY and CDR2 FYNNEI. V was clipped by 4 bases and J by 1 base, with 13 bases between them. The CDR3 length is 15 residues. The CDR3 nucleotides read TGTGCCAGCAGTGTAGATTCGACTGGCCAAGAGACCCAGTACTTC. Residues: CASSVDSTGQETQYF.

The V and J genes are TRBV11-2 and TRBJ2-2; the D is unclear. The CDR3 length is 14 residues. V was clipped by 6 bases and J by 1 base, with 9 bases between them. The germline V gene has CDR1 SGHAT and CDR2 FQNNGV. The CDR3 loop reads CASRYLMNTGELFF. CDR3 in DNA: TGTGCCAGCAGATACTTAATGAACACCGGGGAGCTGTTTTTT. Full variable domain (rest looked up from reference TRBV11-2 and TRBJ2-2): EAGVAQSPRYKIIEKRQSVAFWCNPISGHATLYWYQQILGQGPKLLIQFQNNGVVDDSQLPKDRFSAERLKGVDSTLKIQPAKLEDSAVYLCASRYLMNTGELFFGEGSRLTVL.

This clonotype occurred a few times. For the CDR3, the DNA is TGTGCCAGCAGCTTAGGGTTGGGTATAGGGCTGTACTTC. Translating gives CASSLGLGIGLYF. The rearrangement joins TRBV7-2 to TRBJ2-7, with no clear D. There are 13 residues in the CDR3. The V and J ends lost 1 base and 12 bases respectively, with 16 bases between them. The germline V gene encodes CDR1 SGHTA and CDR2 FQGNSA. The whole variable domain, remainder taken from reference TRBV7-2 and TRBJ2-7, is GAGVSQSPSNKVTEKGKDVELRCDPISGHTALYWYRQSLGQGLEFLIYFQGNSAPDKSGLPSDRFSAERTGGSVSTLTIQRTQQEDSAVYLCASSLGLGIGLYFGPGTRLTVT.

This clonotype was counted many times. The chain carries TRBV7-6 and TRBJ2-1; the match to TRBD1 covers 9 bases. Germline V gene sequence: CDR1 SGHVS, CDR2 FNYEAQ. The CDR3 runs 13 residues. V lost 4 bases, J lost 9 bases, and 4 bases stayed unmatched. Here the CDR3 reads CASSWDRESEQFF. The CDR3 DNA follows: TGTGCCAGCAGCTGGGACAGGGAAAGTGAGCAGTTCTTC.

The V call is TRBV7-6, the J call TRBJ2-6; D gene ambiguous. CDR1 is SGHVS and CDR2 is FNYEAQ in the germline V gene. V lost 4 bases, J lost 4 bases, and 11 bases lay in between. CDR3 length equals 15 residues. CDR3 DNA: TGTGCCAGCAGCTCGATATTTTCCGGGGCCAACGTCCTGACTTTC. Translated, it gives CASSSIFSGANVLTF.